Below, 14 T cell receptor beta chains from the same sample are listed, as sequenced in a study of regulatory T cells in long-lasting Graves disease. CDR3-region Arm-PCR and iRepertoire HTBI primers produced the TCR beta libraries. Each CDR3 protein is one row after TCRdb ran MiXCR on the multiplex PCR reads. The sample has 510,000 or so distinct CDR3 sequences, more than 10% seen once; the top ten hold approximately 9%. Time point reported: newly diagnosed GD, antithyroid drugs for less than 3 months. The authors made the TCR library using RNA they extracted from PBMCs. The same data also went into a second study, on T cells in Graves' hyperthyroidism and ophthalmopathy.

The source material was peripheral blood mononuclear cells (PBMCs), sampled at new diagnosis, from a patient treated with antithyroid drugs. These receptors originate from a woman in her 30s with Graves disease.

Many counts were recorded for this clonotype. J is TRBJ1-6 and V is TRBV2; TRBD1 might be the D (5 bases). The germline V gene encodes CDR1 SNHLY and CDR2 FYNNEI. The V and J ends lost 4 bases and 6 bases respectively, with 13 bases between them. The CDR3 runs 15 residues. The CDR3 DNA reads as TGTGCCAGCAGTGGGGAGGGACTACGTAATTCACCCCTCCACTTT. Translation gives CASSGEGLRNSPLHF.

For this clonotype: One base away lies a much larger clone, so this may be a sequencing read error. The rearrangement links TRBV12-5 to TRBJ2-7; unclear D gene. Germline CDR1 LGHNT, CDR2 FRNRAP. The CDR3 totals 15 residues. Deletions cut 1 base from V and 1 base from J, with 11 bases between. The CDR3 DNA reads TGTGCTAGTGGTTTGGCCCCAGTTAAGTCCTACGAGCAGTACTTC. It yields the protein CASGLAPVKSYEQYF.

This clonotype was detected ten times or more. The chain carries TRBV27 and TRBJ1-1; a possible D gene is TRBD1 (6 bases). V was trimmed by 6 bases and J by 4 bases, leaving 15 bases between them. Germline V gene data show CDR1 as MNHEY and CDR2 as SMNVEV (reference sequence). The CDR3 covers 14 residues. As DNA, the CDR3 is TGTGCCAGCAGCCCAGGGGAGAGGGCCACTGAAGCTTTCTTT. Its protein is CASSPGERATEAFF.

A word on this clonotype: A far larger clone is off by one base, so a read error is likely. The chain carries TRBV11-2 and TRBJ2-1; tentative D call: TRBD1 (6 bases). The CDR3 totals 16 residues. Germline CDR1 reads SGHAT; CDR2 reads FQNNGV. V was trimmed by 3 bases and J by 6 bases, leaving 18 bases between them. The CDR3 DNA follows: TGTGCCAGCAGCTTTGGGGGAGACAGGTCATGCAATGAGCAGTTCTTC. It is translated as CASSFGGDRSCNEQFF.

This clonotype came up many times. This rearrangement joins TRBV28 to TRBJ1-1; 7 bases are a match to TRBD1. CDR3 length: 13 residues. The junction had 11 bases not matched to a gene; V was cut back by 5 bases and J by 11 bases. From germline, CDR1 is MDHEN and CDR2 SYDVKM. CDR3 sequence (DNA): TGTGCCAGCAGTCAGACATCGACAGGGTTCGCTTTCTTT. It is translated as CASSQTSTGFAFF.

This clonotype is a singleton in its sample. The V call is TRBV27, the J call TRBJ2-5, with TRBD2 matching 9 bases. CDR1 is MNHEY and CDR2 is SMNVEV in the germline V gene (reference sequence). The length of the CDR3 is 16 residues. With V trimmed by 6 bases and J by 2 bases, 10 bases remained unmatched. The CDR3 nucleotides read TGTGCCAGCAGCCGGGGGGAGCTAGCGGGACAAGAGACCCAGTACTTC. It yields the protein CASSRGELAGQETQYF.

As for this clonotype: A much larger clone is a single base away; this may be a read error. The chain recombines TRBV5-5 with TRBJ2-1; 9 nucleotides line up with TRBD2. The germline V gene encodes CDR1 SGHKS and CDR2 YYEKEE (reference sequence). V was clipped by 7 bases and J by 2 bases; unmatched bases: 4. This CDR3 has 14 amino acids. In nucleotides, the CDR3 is TGTGCCAGCTTCGGGACTAGCACCTACAATGAGCAGTTCTTC. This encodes CASFGTSTYNEQFF.

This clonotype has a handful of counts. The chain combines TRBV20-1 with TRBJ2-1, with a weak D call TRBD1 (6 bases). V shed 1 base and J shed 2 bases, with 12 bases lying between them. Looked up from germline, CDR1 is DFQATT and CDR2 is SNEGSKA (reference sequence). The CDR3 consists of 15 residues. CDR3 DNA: TGCAGTGCTAGAGTTGCAGGGGCCGCCTACAATGAGCAGTTCTTC. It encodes CSARVAGAAYNEQFF.

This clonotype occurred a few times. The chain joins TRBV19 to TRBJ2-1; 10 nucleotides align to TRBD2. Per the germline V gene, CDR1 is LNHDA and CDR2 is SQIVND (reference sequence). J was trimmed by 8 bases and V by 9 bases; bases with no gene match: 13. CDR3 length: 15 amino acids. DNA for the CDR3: TGTGCCAGCAGCCATTTAGCGGGAGGTTCTTATGAGCAGTTCTTC. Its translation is CASSHLAGGSYEQFF.

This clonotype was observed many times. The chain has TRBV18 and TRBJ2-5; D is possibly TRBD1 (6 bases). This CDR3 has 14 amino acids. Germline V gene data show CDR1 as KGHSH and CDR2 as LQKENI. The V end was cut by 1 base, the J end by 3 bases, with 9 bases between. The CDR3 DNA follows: TGTGCCAGCTCACCACTAGACAGGAAAGAGACCCAGTACTTC. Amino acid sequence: CASSPLDRKETQYF.

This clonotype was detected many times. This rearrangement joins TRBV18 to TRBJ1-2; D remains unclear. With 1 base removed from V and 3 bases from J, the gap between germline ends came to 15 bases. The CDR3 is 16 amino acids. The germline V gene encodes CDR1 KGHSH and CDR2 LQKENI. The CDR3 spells CASSPQGYRVYYGYTF. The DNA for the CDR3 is TGTGCCAGCTCACCACAGGGTTATCGGGTTTACTATGGCTACACCTTC.

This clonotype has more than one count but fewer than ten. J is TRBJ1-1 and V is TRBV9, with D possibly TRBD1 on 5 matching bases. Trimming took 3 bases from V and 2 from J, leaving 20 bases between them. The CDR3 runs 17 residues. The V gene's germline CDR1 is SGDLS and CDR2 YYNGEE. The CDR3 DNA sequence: TGTGCCAGCAGCGAGAATCCCAGAAGGGGACGAAACACTGAAGCTTTCTTT. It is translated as CASSENPRRGRNTEAFF. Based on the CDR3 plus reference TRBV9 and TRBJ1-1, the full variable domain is DSGVTQTPKHLITATGQRVTLRCSPRSGDLSVYWYQQSLDQGLQFLIQYYNGEERAKGNILERFSAQQFPDLHSELNLSSLELGDSALYFCASSENPRRGRNTEAFFGQGTRLTVV.

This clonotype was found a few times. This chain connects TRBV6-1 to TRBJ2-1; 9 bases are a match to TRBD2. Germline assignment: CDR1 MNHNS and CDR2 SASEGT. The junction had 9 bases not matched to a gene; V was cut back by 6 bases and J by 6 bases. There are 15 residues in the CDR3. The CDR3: CASSGASGDPNEQFF. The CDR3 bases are TGTGCCAGCAGCGGGGCTAGCGGGGATCCCAATGAGCAGTTCTTC.

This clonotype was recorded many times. The CDR3 region is CASSPDRVGEQFF. DNA for the CDR3: TGTGCCAGCAGCCCGGACAGGGTCGGTGAGCAGTTCTTC. This chain links TRBV7-3 with TRBJ2-1; 8 bases are a match to TRBD1. The CDR3 length is 13 residues. Germline assignment: CDR1 SGHTA and CDR2 FQGTGA. The J segment lost 9 bases and the V segment lost 5 bases, leaving 6 bases of the junction unmatched.